Below, 14 T cell receptor beta chains from the same sample are listed, as sequenced in a study of T cell repertoires in cytomegalovirus infection. These receptors are not linked to any known antigen. Each CDR3 protein is one row after TCRdb ran MiXCR on the reads. The top ten hold about an eighth of the sample, which has some 940,000 distinct CDR3 sequences, approximately 31% seen once. Source: cultured CD8+ T cells from PBMCs, taken from culture after CMV antigen stimulation. The receptors were gathered from a human donor in good health (CMV status not recorded). Some clones in this sample may be carry-over from other donors' samples.

The CDR3 bases are TGTGCCAGCAGCCAAGATCCGGTCTGGTTGGGAAACACCGGGGAGCTGTTTTTT. It specifies CASSQDPVWLGNTGELFF. The chain joins TRBV4-2 to TRBJ2-2; no firm D call. V lost 0 bases and J 2 bases, leaving 16 bases between the germline ends. The CDR3 sequence is 18 residues long. Germline V CDR1 and CDR2: LGHNA, YNFKEQ.

This chain connects TRBV6-1 to TRBJ1-1, with D unclear. The CDR3 sequence is 14 residues long. The ends were cut back, 2 bases at V and 2 bases at J, with 9 bases in the middle. CDR1 and CDR2 (germline): MNHNS, SASEGT. The CDR3 sequence: CASSEWYLNTEAFF. The CDR3 DNA is TGTGCCAGCAGTGAATGGTACTTAAACACTGAAGCTTTCTTT.

This clonotype came up a few times. The chain carries TRBV4-3 and TRBJ2-2, with D unclear. Between the trimmed V and J ends, which lost 0 bases and 3 bases, there was a span of 2 bases. Germline V gene lookup returns CDR1 LGHNA and CDR2 YSLEER. CDR3 length equals 13 residues. CDR3 sequence (DNA): TGCGCCAGCAGCCAAGAATACACCGGGGAGCTGTTTTTT. Translating it yields CASSQEYTGELFF.

The chain employs TRBV6-5 and TRBJ1-5; unclear D gene. The CDR3 sequence is 16 residues long. The V gene lost 2 bases and the J gene lost 0 bases, with 11 bases spanning the gap. Germline V gene data show CDR1 as MNHEY and CDR2 as SVGAGI. The CDR3 spells CASSYGAGGSNQPQHF. The CDR3 coding sequence is TGTGCCAGCAGTTACGGAGCAGGAGGTAGCAATCAGCCCCAGCATTTT.

V and J are TRBV6-2 or TRBV6-3 and TRBJ2-7; TRBD2 might be the D (5 bases). Between the trimmed V and J ends, which lost 5 bases and 5 bases, there was a span of 19 bases. CDR1 is MNHEY, CDR2 SVGEGT, per germline. CDR3 length: 15 residues. The CDR3 DNA reads as TGTGCCAGCAGTGACCCTTTGGCGGCGCGGGACGAGCAGTACTTC. Translating gives CASSDPLAARDEQYF.

The count of this clonotype is one. The chain employs TRBV6-1 and TRBJ1-1, with D uncertain. V gave up 3 bases and J gave up 7 bases, with 12 bases separating them. The germline CDR1 and CDR2 sequences are MNHNS and SASEGT. CDR3 length: 13 residues. The CDR3 bases are TGTGCCAGCAGTGAGAGAGAGACGTATGAAGCTTTCTTT. Amino acid sequence: CASSERETYEAFF.

As for this clonotype: A junction boundary mismatches the germline segment, possibly from a read error. This chain connects TRBV24-1 to TRBJ2-5; tentatively, D is TRBD2 (5 bases). CDR1 and CDR2 (germline): KGHDR, SFDVKD. CDR3 length equals 14 residues. CDR3 sequence (DNA): TGTGCCACCAGTGCTTTGGAGGACGGGGAGACCCAGTACTTC. Translating it yields CATSALEDGETQYF.

The rearrangement uses TRBV7-6 and TRBJ2-1; D uncertain. The V gene's germline CDR1 is SGHVS and CDR2 FNYEAQ. This CDR3 has 14 residues. The V end lost 1 base, the J end lost 8 bases, and 12 bases lay between the germline ends. CDR3 nucleotide sequence: TGTGCCAGCAGCTTAGTGCACAATTTGGATGAGCAGTTCTTC. Translated: CASSLVHNLDEQFF.

This clonotype was observed a handful of times. The chain links TRBV27 to TRBJ2-3; 8 bases agree with TRBD2. This CDR3 is built from 16 residues. Looked up from germline, CDR1 is MNHEY and CDR2 is SMNVEV (reference sequence). The J segment lost 7 bases and the V segment lost 4 bases, leaving 13 bases of the junction unmatched. The CDR3 bases are TGTGCCAGCAGTTGGGGTGGAGTCGGGGGGGCAAATACGCAGTATTTT. Translating gives CASSWGGVGGANTQYF.

At least ten counts were recorded for this clonotype. V and J are TRBV7-6 and TRBJ1-1; D not resolved. The germline V gene encodes CDR1 SGHVS and CDR2 FNYEAQ. V was trimmed by 4 bases and J by 5 bases, leaving 14 bases between them. This CDR3 contains 14 residues. In DNA form, the CDR3 reads TGTGCCAGCAGCTCTCACGCATTGGGAACTGAAGCTTTCTTT. Protein product: CASSSHALGTEAFF.

The chain carries TRBV27 and TRBJ2-2; D gene uncertain. From germline, CDR1 is MNHEY and CDR2 SMNVEV (reference sequence). The CDR3 consists of 15 residues. V was pared by 2 bases and J by 8 bases, with 15 bases between. The CDR3 DNA follows: TGTGCCAGCAGTTTAGGGCAGGCAGTTTTAGGGGAGCTGTTTTTT. Translating it yields CASSLGQAVLGELFF.

Ten or more counts support this clonotype. The rearrangement joins TRBV7-8 to TRBJ1-1; D is ambiguous. V was trimmed by 5 bases and J by 5 bases, leaving 9 bases between them. This CDR3 has 12 amino acids. The germline V gene encodes CDR1 SGHVS and CDR2 FQNEAQ. The CDR3 DNA follows: TGTGCCAGCAGCCCGGAGGGAACTGAAGCTTTCTTT. The encoded protein is CASSPEGTEAFF. Full variable domain (remainder filled in from reference TRBV7-8 and TRBJ1-1): GAGVSQSPRYKVAKRGQDVALRCDPISGHVSLFWYQQALGQGPEFLTYFQNEAQLDKSGLPSDRFFAERPEGSVSTLKIQRTQQEDSAVYLCASSPEGTEAFFGQGTRLTVV.

This clonotype turned up a few times. The chain has TRBV7-6 and TRBJ2-7; D possibly corresponds to TRBD1 (6 bases). Trimming pared 0 bases from V and 6 bases from J, leaving 9 bases between. Germline V lookup: CDR1 SGHVS, CDR2 FNYEAQ. This CDR3 spans 13 amino acids. CDR3 sequence: CASSLADRFEQYV. The CDR3 DNA is TGTGCCAGCAGCTTAGCCGACAGGTTCGAGCAGTACGTC.

This clonotype showed up just a few times. This sequence joins TRBV27 and TRBJ1-4, with TRBD1 matching over 8 bases. The trim removed 5 bases at V and 8 bases at J, leaving 4 bases unmatched. The germline CDR1 and CDR2 sequences are MNHEY and SMNVEV (reference sequence). CDR3 length: 13 amino acids. The CDR3 DNA is TGTGCCAGCAGTGGCCGGGACAGGGAAAAACTGTTTTTT. Protein: CASSGRDREKLFF.